The clone carrying this TCR beta chain was counted only a few times. The target antigen is unknown. One junction end does not reproduce the germline sequence, and a read error may be involved. The data are from a study of tumor-infiltrating lymphocytes in primary liver carcinoma. Co-extraction of RNA and DNA was performed on about 19-32 mg of unsorted bulk tissue. The CDR3 runs 14 residues. Germline CDR1 reads MDHEN; CDR2 reads SYDVKM. Reverse transcription of about 500 ng total RNA with a constant-region primer produced TCR beta cDNA. A slightly modified ARM-PCR protocol with three nested multiplex PCR rounds produced these TCR beta libraries. TRBV1-TRBV30 forward primers and a C-beta reverse primer were used in the first two PCR rounds, which each ran for approximately 11 cycles. TCRdb re-called the multiplex PCR reads through MiXCR, storing one row per CDR3 protein. The repertoire includes about 54,000 distinct CDR3 sequences, 70% to 75% of them detected once, and less than 30% sits in the top ten.

Findings of the study overall: The top-250-clone fraction was significantly higher in tumors than in blood (p = 0.039).

What was sequenced was liver tumor tissue from sampling region 2. Subset noted: tumor region T2, inferior pole. The chain uses TRBV28 and TRBJ1-6, with 9 bases identical to TRBD1. This receptor was obtained from a middle-aged man with primary liver carcinoma and hepatitis B virus infection. The CDR3 sequence: CTSNNPGQGSPLHF. The CDR3 DNA is TGTACCAGCAATAACCCGGGACAGGGTTCACCCCTCCACTTT.